This T cell receptor (beta chain) originates from a study of shared clonotypes between healthy human individuals. CDR3 size: 17 residues. Germline CDR1 and CDR2: MNHEY and SMNVEV (reference sequence). J gave up 5 bases and V 3 bases, and 12 bases lay outside the gene matches. General study findings and limits: Across a handful of donors, naive CD4 shared about 5%, naive CD8 3% to 3.5%, memory CD4 roughly 2.1%, memory CD8 about 0.4%.

It was CD45RO-negative cells, positively selected for CCR7, that made up naive CD8 cells, with terminally differentiated effector memory CD45RA+ cells excluded. This table comes from immunoSEQ multiplex PCR, and its TCRdb copy is limited to in-frame clones, with some not included. The sample yields fewer than 1 million clones, about 97% seen once. Comment on this clone: Its antigen is unknown.

The specimen was naive CD8+ T cells sorted from blood. The chain joins TRBV27 to TRBJ2-5, with TRBD2 matching over 10 bases. The receptor comes from a man under 40 in good health. CDR3 DNA: TGTGCCAGCAGTTTTAGGGCTAGCGGGAGTGGCGAGGAGACCCAGTACTTC. Translation gives CASSFRASGSGEETQYF.